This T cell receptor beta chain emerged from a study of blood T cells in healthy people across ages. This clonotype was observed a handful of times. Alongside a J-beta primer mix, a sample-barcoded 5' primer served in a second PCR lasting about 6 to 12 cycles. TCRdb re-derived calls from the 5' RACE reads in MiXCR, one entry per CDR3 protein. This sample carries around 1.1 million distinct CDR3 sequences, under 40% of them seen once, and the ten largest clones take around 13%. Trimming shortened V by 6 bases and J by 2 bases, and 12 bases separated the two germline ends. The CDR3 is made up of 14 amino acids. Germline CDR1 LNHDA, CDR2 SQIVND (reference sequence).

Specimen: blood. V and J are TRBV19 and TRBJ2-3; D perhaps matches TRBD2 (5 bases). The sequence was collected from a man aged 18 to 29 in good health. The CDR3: CASRPGYDTDTQYF. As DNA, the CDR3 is TGTGCCAGTAGGCCGGGGTACGACACAGATACGCAGTATTTT.